The sequence of this T cell receptor beta chain was determined in a study of T cell repertoires in cytomegalovirus infection. Study-wide context: Public TCR beta signatures marked donors with CMV infection and the matching HLA.

This clonotype was counted once. The antigen is not known. Study-level findings and limits: HLA-C-restricted CMV clonotypes gave the most frequent clonotype in two of eight donors. Identification of carriers of CMV plus the relevant HLA was achieved through cumulative public TCR beta family frequency.

TCRdb passed the reads through MiXCR, listing each CDR3 protein once. The sample has about 570,000 distinct CDR3 sequences; under 45% are singletons. Germline V lookup: CDR1 SEHNR, CDR2 FQNEAQ (reference sequence). V lost 8 bases, J lost 4 bases, and 8 bases stayed unmatched. The CDR3 covers 15 residues. This chain joins TRBV7-9 and TRBJ2-1, with 10 nucleotides matching TRBD1. This TCR derives from a human donor in good health (CMV status not recorded). Some clones in this sample may be carry-over from other donors' samples. Material: cultured PBMCs, obtained from culture after CMV antigen stimulation. CDR3 protein: CASWPGTGVYNEQFF. The CDR3 nucleotides are TGTGCCAGCTGGCCCGGGACAGGGGTTTACAATGAGCAGTTCTTC.